This T cell receptor beta chain stems from a study of OX40 agonist ivuxolimab in advanced cancers. General study points: CD4+ and CD8+ blood T cells expanded clonally by week 6 at 0.1 to 3.0 mg/kg. Normalized T-cell clonal expansion was also low in a subset of nonresponders.

Worth noting for this clone: Antigen: not known.

CDR3 length equals 13 residues. V was clipped by 6 bases and J by 6 bases, with 12 bases between them. The germline V gene has CDR1 MNHEY and CDR2 SVGAGI. The table came from immunoSEQ multiplex PCR; TCRdb's copy has only in-frame clones and leaves some out. This table has 30,000 or so clones, 90% to 95% appearing once. Sequenced here: CD4+ or CD8+ T cells sorted from blood, sampled in a trial of the OX40 agonist ivuxolimab. The clonotype comes from an adult with an advanced solid tumor such as melanoma, head and neck, liver or kidney cancer. V usage is TRBV6-5 and J usage is TRBJ2-1; D not resolved. The CDR3: CASRRVIGNEQFF. In nucleotides, the CDR3 is TGTGCCAGCAGAAGGGTTATCGGCAATGAGCAGTTCTTC.